Following are 2 T cell receptor beta chains from one sample sequenced in a study of cytomegalovirus exposure and HLA in healthy donors (dated by TCRdb to 2015 to 2018). Libraries were constructed by the immunoSEQ multiplex PCR assay. For the multiplex PCR, a mixture combining 60 forward primers for TCR Vbeta segments and 13 reverse primers for TCR Jbeta segments was used. Entries here come from immuneACCESS through TCRdb and include only in-frame sequences with V and J called. Some clones fail to appear in such tables; in the studies checked, an unresolved V gene covers under half of the shortfall, and the cause of the remainder is unknown. In this sample the table shows about 180,000 clones, around four fifths of which occur a single time. The ten largest account for under 2% of the sample. Sequenced sample: PBMCs. These receptors originate from a woman aged 25 to 39 in good health and CMV-seronegative.

The chain uses TRBV9 and TRBJ1-1, with D hard to call. Per the germline V gene, CDR1 is SGDLS and CDR2 is YYNGEE. The CDR3 is made up of 13 amino acids. With 0 bases removed from V and 5 bases from J, the gap between germline ends came to 8 bases. This CDR3 is CASSVEAGTEAFF. CDR3 DNA: TGTGCCAGCAGCGTAGAGGCGGGTACTGAAGCTTTCTTT. Full variable domain (remainder filled in from reference TRBV9 and TRBJ1-1): DSGVTQTPKHLITATGQRVTLRCSPRSGDLSVYWYQQSLDQGLQFLIQYYNGEERAKGNILERFSAQQFPDLHSELNLSSLELGDSALYFCASSVEAGTEAFFGQGTRLTVV.

V and J are TRBV5-6 and TRBJ1-4; 9 bases agree with TRBD1. The length of the CDR3 is 14 residues. CDR1 and CDR2 (germline): SGHDT, YYEEEE. Germline trimming cut 5 bases from V and 8 bases from J; bases unmatched to any gene: 7. The CDR3 loop is CASRLRDRVEKLFF. The CDR3 nucleotides are TGTGCCAGCAGGCTCCGGGACAGGGTGGAAAAACTGTTTTTT.